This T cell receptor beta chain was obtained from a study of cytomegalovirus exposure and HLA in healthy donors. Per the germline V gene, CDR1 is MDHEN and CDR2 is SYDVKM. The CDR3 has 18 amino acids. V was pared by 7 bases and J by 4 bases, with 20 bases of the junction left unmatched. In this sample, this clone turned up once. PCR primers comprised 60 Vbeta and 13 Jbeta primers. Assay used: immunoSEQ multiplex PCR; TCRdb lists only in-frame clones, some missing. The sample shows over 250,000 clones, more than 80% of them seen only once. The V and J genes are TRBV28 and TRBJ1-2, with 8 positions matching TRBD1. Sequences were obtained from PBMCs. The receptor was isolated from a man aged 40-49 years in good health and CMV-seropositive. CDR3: CASTRVRDRRRSGYGYTF. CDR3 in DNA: TGTGCCAGCACCCGGGTGCGGGACAGGCGCCGTAGTGGCTATGGCTACACCTTC.